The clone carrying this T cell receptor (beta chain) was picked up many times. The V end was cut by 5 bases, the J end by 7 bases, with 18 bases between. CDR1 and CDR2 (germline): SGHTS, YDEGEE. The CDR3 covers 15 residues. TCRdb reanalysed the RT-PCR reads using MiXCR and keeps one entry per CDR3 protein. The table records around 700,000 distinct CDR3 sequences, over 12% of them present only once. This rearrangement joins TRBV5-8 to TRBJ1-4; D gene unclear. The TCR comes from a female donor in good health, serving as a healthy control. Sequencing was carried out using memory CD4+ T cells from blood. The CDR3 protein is CASSVRYGRGEKLFF. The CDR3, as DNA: TGTGCCAGCAGTGTGAGGTACGGAAGAGGTGAAAAACTGTTTTTT.